This T cell receptor (beta chain) was recorded in a study of shared clonotypes between healthy human individuals. It was into CD45RA+ naive and CD45RA-negative memory subsets that the CD4+ cells were split. The germline gives CDR1 MNHNY, CDR2 SVGAGI (reference sequence). CDR3 length equals 15 residues. V was shortened by 6 bases and J by 2 bases, with 17 bases between the two germline ends. The assay was run at deep level. TCRdb's table, derived via immunoSEQ multiplex PCR, lists solely in-frame clones and lacks some. The table includes millions of clones, more than 80% detected once. The chain joins TRBV6-6 to TRBJ2-7; maybe TRBD1 (6 bases). Material for sequencing was naive CD4+ T cells sorted from blood. This sample's subset: CD45RA+ positively selected. The sequence came from a man aged 18 to 30 in good health. The CDR3 loop is CASRDFGTQPYEQYF. For the CDR3, the DNA is TGTGCCAGCAGGGATTTCGGGACACAGCCCTACGAGCAGTACTTC.